This T cell receptor (beta chain) was retrieved from a study of blood T cell repertoires in COVID-19. Germline CDR1 and CDR2: LNHNV and YYDKDF (reference sequence). The CDR3 sequence is 16 residues long. Trimming took 1 base from V and 0 from J, leaving 12 bases between them. Some clones are missing from TCRdb's copy, which holds only in-frame ones; the method was immunoSEQ multiplex PCR. The table has roughly 230,000 clones, just under 90% seen once. This sequence was found in a woman younger than 45 with acute COVID-19. Sample: PBMCs or T cells enriched from blood (not recorded which). The chain combines TRBV15 with TRBJ1-1, with D perhaps matching TRBD1 (5 bases). The CDR3 DNA reads TGTGCCACCAGCAGAGCAATCAGGGCGATGAACACTGAAGCTTTCTTT. It translates to CATSRAIRAMNTEAFF.